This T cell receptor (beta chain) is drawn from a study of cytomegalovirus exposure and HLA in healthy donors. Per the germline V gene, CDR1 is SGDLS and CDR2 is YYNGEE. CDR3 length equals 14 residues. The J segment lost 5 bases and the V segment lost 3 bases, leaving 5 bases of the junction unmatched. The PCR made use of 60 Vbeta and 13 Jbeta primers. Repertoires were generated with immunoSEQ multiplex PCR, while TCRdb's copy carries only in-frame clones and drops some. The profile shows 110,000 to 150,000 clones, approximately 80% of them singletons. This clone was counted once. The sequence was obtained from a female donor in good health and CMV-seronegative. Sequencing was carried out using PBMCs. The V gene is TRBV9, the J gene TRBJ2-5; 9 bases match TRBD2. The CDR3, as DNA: TGTGCCAGCAGCGCAGGGACTAGCTGGGAGACCCAGTACTTC. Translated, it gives CASSAGTSWETQYF. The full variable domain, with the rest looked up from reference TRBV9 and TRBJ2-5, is DSGVTQTPKHLITATGQRVTLRCSPRSGDLSVYWYQQSLDQGLQFLIQYYNGEERAKGNILERFSAQQFPDLHSELNLSSLELGDSALYFCASSAGTSWETQYFGPGTRLLVL.